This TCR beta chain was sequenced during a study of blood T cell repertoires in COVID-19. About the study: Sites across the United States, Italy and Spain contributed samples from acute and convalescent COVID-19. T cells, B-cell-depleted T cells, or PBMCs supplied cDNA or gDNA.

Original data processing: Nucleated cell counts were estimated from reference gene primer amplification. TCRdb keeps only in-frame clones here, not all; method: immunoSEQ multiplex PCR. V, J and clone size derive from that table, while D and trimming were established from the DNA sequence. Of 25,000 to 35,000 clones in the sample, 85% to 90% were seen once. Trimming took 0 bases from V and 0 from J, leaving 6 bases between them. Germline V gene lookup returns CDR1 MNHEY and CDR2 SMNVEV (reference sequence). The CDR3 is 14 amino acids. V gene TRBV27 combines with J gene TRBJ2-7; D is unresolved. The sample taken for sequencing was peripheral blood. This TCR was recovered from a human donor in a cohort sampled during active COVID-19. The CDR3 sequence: CASSLSVSSYEQYF. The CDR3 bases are TGTGCCAGCAGTTTATCGGTCAGCTCCTACGAGCAGTACTTC.